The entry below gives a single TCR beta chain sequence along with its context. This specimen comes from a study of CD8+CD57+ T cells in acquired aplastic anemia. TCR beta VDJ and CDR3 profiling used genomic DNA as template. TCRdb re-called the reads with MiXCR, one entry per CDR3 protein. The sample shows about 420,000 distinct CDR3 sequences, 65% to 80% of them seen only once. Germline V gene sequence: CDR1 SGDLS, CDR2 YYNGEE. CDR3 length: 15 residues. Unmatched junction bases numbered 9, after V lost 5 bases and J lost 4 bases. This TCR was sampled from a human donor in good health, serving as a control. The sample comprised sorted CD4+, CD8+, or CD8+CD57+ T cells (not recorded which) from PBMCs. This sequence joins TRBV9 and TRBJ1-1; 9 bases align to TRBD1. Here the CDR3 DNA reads TGTGCCAGCAGTACAACGGGACAGGGTGGCACTGAAGCTTTCTTT. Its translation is CASSTTGQGGTEAFF. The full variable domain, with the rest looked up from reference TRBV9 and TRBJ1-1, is DSGVTQTPKHLITATGQRVTLRCSPRSGDLSVYWYQQSLDQGLQFLIQYYNGEERAKGNILERFSAQQFPDLHSELNLSSLELGDSALYFCASSTTGQGGTEAFFGQGTRLTVV.